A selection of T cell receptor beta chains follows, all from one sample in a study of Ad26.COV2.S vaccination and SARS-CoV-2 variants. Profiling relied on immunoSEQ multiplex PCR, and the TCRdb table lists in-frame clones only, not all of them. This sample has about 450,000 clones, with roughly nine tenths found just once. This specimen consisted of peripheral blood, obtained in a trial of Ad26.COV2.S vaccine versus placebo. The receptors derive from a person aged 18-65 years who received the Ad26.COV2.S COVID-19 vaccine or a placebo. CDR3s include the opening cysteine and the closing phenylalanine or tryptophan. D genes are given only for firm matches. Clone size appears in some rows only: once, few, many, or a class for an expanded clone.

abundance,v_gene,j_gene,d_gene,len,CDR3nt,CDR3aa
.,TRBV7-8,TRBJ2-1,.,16,TGTGCCAGCAGCCGGACCCGAGCGCCCCTATACAATGAGCAGTTCTTC,CASSRTRAPLYNEQFF
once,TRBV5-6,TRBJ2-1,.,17,TGTGCCAGCAGCTTGGTGGTCGCGCCGAGCTCCTACAATGAGCAGTTCTTC,CASSLVVAPSSYNEQFF
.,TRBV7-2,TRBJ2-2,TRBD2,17,TGTGCCAGCAGCTCGAGAGCGGGAGGGCCCGACACCGGGGAGCTGTTTTTT,CASSSRAGGPDTGELFF
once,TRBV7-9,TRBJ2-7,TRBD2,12,TGTGCCACACGGGAGCGGGGGGCCGAGCAGTACTTC,CATRERGAEQYF
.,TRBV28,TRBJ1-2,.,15,TGTGCCAGCAGTTTGGCAGAGGGACGGATCTATGGCTACACCTTC,CASSLAEGRIYGYTF
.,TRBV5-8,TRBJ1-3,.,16,TGTGCCAGCAGCTTGGCCCAGTTTGGGTCTGGAAACACCATATATTTT,CASSLAQFGSGNTIYF
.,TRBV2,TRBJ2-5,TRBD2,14,TGTGCCAGCAGTGGTTGGCTAGCGGGGGAGACCCAGTACTTC,CASSGWLAGETQYF
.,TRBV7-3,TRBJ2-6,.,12,TGTGCCAGCAGCTCTGGGGCCAACGTCCTGACTTTC,CASSSGANVLTF
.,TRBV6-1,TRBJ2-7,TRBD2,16,TGTGCCAGCAGTGAAGCATTCACCGGGGGGGGCTACGAGCAGTACTTC,CASSEAFTGGGYEQYF
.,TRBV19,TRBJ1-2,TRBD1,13,TGTGCCAGTAGGGCGGGACAGGTCTATGGCTACACCTTC,CASRAGQVYGYTF
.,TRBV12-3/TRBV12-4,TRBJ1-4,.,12,TGTGCCAGCAGTTTTTCGGGAAATGAACTGTTTTTT,CASSFSGNELFF
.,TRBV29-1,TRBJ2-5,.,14,TGCAGCGTTGAAGATTTTGGAGGGCCAGAGACCCAGTACTTC,CSVEDFGGPETQYF
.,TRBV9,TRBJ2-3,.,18,TGTGCCAGCAGCGTCCCTCAGACTAGGGGGCCGTCACAGGATACGCAGTATTTT,CASSVPQTRGPSQDTQYF
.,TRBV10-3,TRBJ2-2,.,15,TGTGCCATCAGTGAGGTGCTATCGAACACCGGGGAGCTGTTTTTT,CAISEVLSNTGELFF
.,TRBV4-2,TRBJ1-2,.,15,TGTGCCAGCAGCCGTGACCGCGGACAGAGCTATGGCTACACCTTC,CASSRDRGQSYGYTF
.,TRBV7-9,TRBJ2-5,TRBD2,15,TGTGCCAGCAGCTTTTCAGCGGGGGGGCCGGAGATCCAGTACTTC,CASSFSAGGPEIQYF
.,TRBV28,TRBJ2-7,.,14,TGTGCCAGCAGTTTGTCCCGGGCCACCTACGAGCAGTACTTC,CASSLSRATYEQYF
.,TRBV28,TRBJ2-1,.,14,TGTGCCAGCAGTCTTCCCAGATTCTACAATGAGCAGTTCTTC,CASSLPRFYNEQFF
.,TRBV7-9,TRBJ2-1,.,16,TGTGCCAGCAGCTCTCTACAGGGAGTAATTGCGGGTGAGCAGTTCTTC,CASSSLQGVIAGEQFF
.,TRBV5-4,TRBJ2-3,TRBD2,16,TGTGCCAGCAGCTTGGGTGGGCGGGGGAGCACAGATACGCAGTATTTT,CASSLGGRGSTDTQYF
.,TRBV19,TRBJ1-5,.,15,TGTGCCAGTAGTGTTTGGGGGACCAGCAATCAGCCCCAGCATTTT,CASSVWGTSNQPQHF
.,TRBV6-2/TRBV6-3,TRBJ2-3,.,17,TGTGCCAGCAGATACGTCTTTAGGGCTCAAGGGGGAGATACGCAGTATTTT,CASRYVFRAQGGDTQYF
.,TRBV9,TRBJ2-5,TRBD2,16,TGTGCCAGCAGCGTAGTAGAGACTAGCGGGAGAGAGACCCAGTACTTC,CASSVVETSGRETQYF
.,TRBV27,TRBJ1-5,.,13,TGTGCCAGCAGTTTAAGGGGAAATCAGCCCCAGCATTTT,CASSLRGNQPQHF
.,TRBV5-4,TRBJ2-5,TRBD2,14,TGTGCCAGCCGACGCGGGGGGGCTGGAGAGACCCAGTACTTC,CASRRGGAGETQYF
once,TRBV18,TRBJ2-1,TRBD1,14,TGTGCCAGCTCACCACCGGAGTCCAGGGGGCTGCAGTTCTTC,CASSPPESRGLQFF
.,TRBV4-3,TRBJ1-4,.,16,TGCGCCAGCAGCCAAGATCCCGGCGGGGAGGATGAAAAACTGTTTTTT,CASSQDPGGEDEKLFF
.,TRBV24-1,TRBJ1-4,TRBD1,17,TGTGCCACCAGTGCCCCCGGGACAGGGGGCCGCATTTCTATACTGTTTTTT,CATSAPGTGGRISILFF
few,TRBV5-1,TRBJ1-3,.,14,TGCGCCAGCAGCTTCGGCGGCTCTGGAAACACCATATATTTT,CASSFGGSGNTIYF
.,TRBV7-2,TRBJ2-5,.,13,TGTGCCAGCACCGTTCCAGGGTCAGAGACCCAGTACTTC,CASTVPGSETQYF
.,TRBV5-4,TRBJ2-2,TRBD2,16,TGTGCCAGCAGCTTGGCCGGGGGGGGCAACACCGGGGAGCTGTTTTTT,CASSLAGGGNTGELFF
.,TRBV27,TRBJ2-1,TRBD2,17,TGTGCCAGCAGTTTAGGACTAGCGGGAGGGCCGGGCAATGAGCAGTTCTTC,CASSLGLAGGPGNEQFF
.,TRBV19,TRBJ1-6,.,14,TGTGCCACCTCGCGGGGGGGGAGAGTTTCACCCCTCCACTTT,CATSRGGRVSPLHF
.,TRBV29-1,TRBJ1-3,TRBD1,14,TGCAGCGTATCACAGGGGGCGGGTGGAAACACCATATATTTT,CSVSQGAGGNTIYF
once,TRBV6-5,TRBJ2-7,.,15,TGTGCCAGCAGTTACTTCCTAGCGATTCTGGGGGAGCAGTACTTC,CASSYFLAILGEQYF
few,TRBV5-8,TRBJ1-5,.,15,TGTGCCAGCAGCTTGGCGATAGACCGTTATCAGCCCCAGCATTTT,CASSLAIDRYQPQHF
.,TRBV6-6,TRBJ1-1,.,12,TGTGCCAGCAGGCGGGGCAACACTGAAGCTTTCTTT,CASRRGNTEAFF
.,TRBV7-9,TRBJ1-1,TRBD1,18,TGTGCCAGCAGCCCACGAACACAAGGGGACAGGGGTAGCACTGAAGCTTTCTTT,CASSPRTQGDRGSTEAFF
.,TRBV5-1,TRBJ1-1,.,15,TGCGCCAGCAGCGTACACAGGGTCCTGAACACTGAAGCTTTCTTT,CASSVHRVLNTEAFF
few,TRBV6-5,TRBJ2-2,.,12,TGTGCCAGCAGTTCGAACACCGGGGAGCTGTTTTTT,CASSSNTGELFF
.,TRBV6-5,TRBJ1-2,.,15,TGTGCCAGCAGGACGTTTGGCAGGGAGGGCTATGGCTACACCTTC,CASRTFGREGYGYTF
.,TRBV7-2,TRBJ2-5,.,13,TGTGCCAGCAGCTTAGTTTATGGGGAGACCCAGTACTTC,CASSLVYGETQYF
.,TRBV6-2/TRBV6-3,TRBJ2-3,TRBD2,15,TGTGCCAGCAGCTGGAGCGGGACTAGCACAGATACGCAGTATTTT,CASSWSGTSTDTQYF
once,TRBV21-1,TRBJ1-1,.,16,TGTGCCAGCAGCACCGGGACAGGGGGATCGAACACTGAAGCTTTCTTT,CASSTGTGGSNTEAFF